The rows below give T cell receptor beta chains drawn from one sample of a study of CD8+ T cells in alopecia areata. Some clones are missing from TCRdb's copy, which holds only in-frame ones; the method was immunoSEQ multiplex PCR. The sample records 200,000 or so clones, roughly 60% being singletons. The specimen comprised CD4+ T cells sorted from blood, sampled at week 24, from a patient treated with tofacitinib. These receptors were taken from a human donor with alopecia areata. Each CDR3 is given with its conserved first and last residue. Each record gives: clone size, CDR3 length, V gene, D gene, J gene, CDR3 DNA, CDR3 protein. A D gene is named only where the DNA matches it firmly. Where a row states a size, it is once, few, many or the class of an expanded clone; other rows omit it.

size: few
length: 14
V: TRBV29-1
D: .
J: TRBJ2-4
DNA: TGCAGCGTACAGGGACATCTAGCCAAAAACATTCAGTACTTC
CDR3: CSVQGHLAKNIQYF

size: .
length: 15
V: TRBV2
D: .
J: TRBJ2-6
DNA: TGTGCCAGCAGTACCAGAGGGGCTGGGGCCAACGTCCTGACTTTC
CDR3: CASSTRGAGANVLTF

size: .
length: 14
V: TRBV15
D: TRBD1
J: TRBJ2-7
DNA: TGTGCCACCAGCAGAGATGCCAGGGGGCACGAGCAGTACTTC
CDR3: CATSRDARGHEQYF

size: once
length: 14
V: TRBV5-4
D: .
J: TRBJ2-3
DNA: TGTGCCAGCAGCTTGCGACTAAGCACAGATACGCAGTATTTT
CDR3: CASSLRLSTDTQYF

size: few
length: 16
V: TRBV4-1
D: .
J: TRBJ1-4
DNA: TGCGCCAGCAGCCCCCAGCTCTCAGGGGCTAATGAAAAACTGTTTTTT
CDR3: CASSPQLSGANEKLFF

size: few
length: 17
V: TRBV11-2
D: .
J: TRBJ2-3
DNA: TGTGCCAGCAGCTTAGTAAGGGTAGGGCTACCCACAGATACGCAGTATTTT
CDR3: CASSLVRVGLPTDTQYF

size: few
length: 15
V: TRBV11-3
D: .
J: TRBJ2-2
DNA: TGTGCCAGCAGCTTAACCCCTAGGGGCACCGGGGAGCTGTTTTTT
CDR3: CASSLTPRGTGELFF

size: .
length: 14
V: TRBV7-2
D: .
J: TRBJ2-7
DNA: TGTGCCAGCAGCCCCCGAAAGGGCGACTACGAGCAGTACTTC
CDR3: CASSPRKGDYEQYF

size: .
length: 13
V: TRBV5-4
D: .
J: TRBJ2-4
DNA: TGTGCCAGCAGCCCCCTGGTGGGAAGCATTCAGTACTTC
CDR3: CASSPLVGSIQYF

size: .
length: 14
V: TRBV9
D: .
J: TRBJ1-1
DNA: TGTGCCAGCAGCGTAGTCGGGGTGGGCACTGAAGCTTTCTTT
CDR3: CASSVVGVGTEAFF

size: few
length: 13
V: TRBV18
D: TRBD1
J: TRBJ2-3
DNA: TGTGCCAGCACCGGACAGGGCCCAGATACGCAGTATTTT
CDR3: CASTGQGPDTQYF

size: .
length: 16
V: TRBV15
D: TRBD2
J: TRBJ2-1
DNA: TGTGCCACCAGCAGAGGGGTAGCGGGAGACTATAATGAGCAGTTCTTC
CDR3: CATSRGVAGDYNEQFF

size: .
length: 13
V: TRBV18
D: .
J: TRBJ2-1
DNA: TGTGCCAGCTCACCACCGGGGGAGGATGAGCAGTTCTTC
CDR3: CASSPPGEDEQFF

size: .
length: 16
V: TRBV4-3
D: TRBD2
J: TRBJ2-3
DNA: TGCGCCAGCAGCCAAGGAGGGCTAGCGGCCACAGATACGCAGTATTTT
CDR3: CASSQGGLAATDTQYF

size: .
length: 15
V: TRBV10-3
D: TRBD2
J: TRBJ2-2
DNA: TGTGCCATCCAAAGTGGGACTAGCGTATACGGGGAGCTGTTTTTT
CDR3: CAIQSGTSVYGELFF

size: few
length: 15
V: TRBV18
D: .
J: TRBJ1-3
DNA: TGTGCCAGCTCACCTAACTGGGACACCGGAAACACCATATATTTT
CDR3: CASSPNWDTGNTIYF

size: few
length: 13
V: TRBV6-5
D: .
J: TRBJ1-2
DNA: TGTGCCAGCAGTCAAATGAATCCCGCGGGCTACACCTTC
CDR3: CASSQMNPAGYTF

size: .
length: 15
V: TRBV9
D: .
J: TRBJ1-2
DNA: TGTGCCAGCAGCCCCCGGTACCTTGGAGTCTATGGCTACACCTTC
CDR3: CASSPRYLGVYGYTF

size: .
length: 15
V: TRBV30
D: .
J: TRBJ2-4
DNA: TGTGCCTCCCAAGCTGGCTTTCCGAGCAAAAACATTCAGTACTTC
CDR3: CASQAGFPSKNIQYF

size: .
length: 16
V: TRBV5-1
D: .
J: TRBJ2-5
DNA: TGCGCCAGCAGCTTGGAGGCCAGGCGGTCCCAAGAGACCCAGTACTTC
CDR3: CASSLEARRSQETQYF

size: .
length: 15
V: TRBV7-8
D: .
J: TRBJ1-2
DNA: TGTGCCAGCAGCTTAGGGTGGACAGCTAACTATGGCTACACCTTC
CDR3: CASSLGWTANYGYTF

size: once
length: 13
V: TRBV15
D: TRBD1
J: TRBJ1-3
DNA: TGTGCCACGACAGGGTTGTCTGGAAACACCATATATTTT
CDR3: CATTGLSGNTIYF

size: .
length: 12
V: TRBV29-1
D: .
J: TRBJ2-7
DNA: TGCAGCGTGGAGACAGGTTCCTACGAGCAGTACTTC
CDR3: CSVETGSYEQYF

size: .
length: 15
V: TRBV13
D: .
J: TRBJ1-5
DNA: TGTGCCAGCAGCCGGACAGCTAATAGCAATCAGCCCCAGCATTTT
CDR3: CASSRTANSNQPQHF

size: once
length: 12
V: TRBV5-1
D: .
J: TRBJ2-5
DNA: TGCGCCAGCAGCTTAGACACCACGACCCAGTACTTC
CDR3: CASSLDTTTQYF

size: .
length: 13
V: TRBV27
D: .
J: TRBJ1-2
DNA: TGTGCCAGCCGGGCTTTCAATAACTATGGCTACACCTTC
CDR3: CASRAFNNYGYTF

size: .
length: 14
V: TRBV7-2
D: TRBD2
J: TRBJ2-1
DNA: TGTGCCAGCGGCGTTAGAGCGGGAGCTGGGGAGCAGTTCTTC
CDR3: CASGVRAGAGEQFF

size: few
length: 15
V: TRBV4-2
D: TRBD1
J: TRBJ2-7
DNA: TGTGCCAGCAGCCAAGAGGGACAGACCCCCTACGAGCAGTACTTC
CDR3: CASSQEGQTPYEQYF

size: .
length: 13
V: TRBV30
D: .
J: TRBJ1-5
DNA: TGTGCCTGGAGCTTCCAGGGAGATCAGCCCCAGCATTTT
CDR3: CAWSFQGDQPQHF

size: .
length: 11
V: TRBV5-1
D: .
J: TRBJ2-3
DNA: TGCGCCAGCAGCTTAACGGATACGCAGTATTTT
CDR3: CASSLTDTQYF

size: .
length: 15
V: TRBV9
D: .
J: TRBJ1-2
DNA: TGTGCCAGCAGCTCAAACCTGGGGGGACTCGATGGCTACACCTTC
CDR3: CASSSNLGGLDGYTF

size: few
length: 16
V: TRBV7-9
D: TRBD1
J: TRBJ2-7
DNA: TGTGCCAGCAGCCTAAGATCGACCAGGGGGCGAAACGAGCAGTACTTC
CDR3: CASSLRSTRGRNEQYF

size: few
length: 13
V: TRBV27
D: .
J: TRBJ2-3
DNA: TGTGCCAGCAGCTTTAACGATAGAGATACGCAGTATTTT
CDR3: CASSFNDRDTQYF

size: .
length: 15
V: TRBV2
D: TRBD1
J: TRBJ2-5
DNA: TGTGCCAGCAGTGAGAACTCAGGGGGTCTGGAGACCCAGTACTTC
CDR3: CASSENSGGLETQYF

size: .
length: 13
V: TRBV29-1
D: .
J: TRBJ2-7
DNA: TGCAGCGTTCAAGTCACGGGGAACTACGAGCAGTACTTC
CDR3: CSVQVTGNYEQYF

size: few
length: 14
V: TRBV6-5
D: TRBD1
J: TRBJ1-1
DNA: TGTGCCAGCACCCAGACAGGGCTGAACACTGAAGCTTTCTTT
CDR3: CASTQTGLNTEAFF

size: once
length: 14
V: TRBV2
D: .
J: TRBJ1-2
DNA: TGTGCCAGCAGTGGACGGATAGCTAACTATGGCTACACCTTC
CDR3: CASSGRIANYGYTF

size: .
length: 14
V: TRBV7-6
D: .
J: TRBJ1-2
DNA: TGTGCCAGCAGCCAAGTTGGAGGGGGGGATGGCTACACCTTC
CDR3: CASSQVGGGDGYTF

size: .
length: 15
V: TRBV9
D: TRBD1
J: TRBJ1-2
DNA: TGTGCCAGCAGCGTGGGACAGGGTTTAATCTATGGCTACACCTTC
CDR3: CASSVGQGLIYGYTF

size: once
length: 12
V: TRBV7-6
D: .
J: TRBJ1-4
DNA: TGTGCCAGCAGCTTAGACGATGAAAAACTGTTTTTT
CDR3: CASSLDDEKLFF

size: .
length: 14
V: TRBV29-1
D: .
J: TRBJ2-4
DNA: TGCAGCGTTGAGGGGGGCCCAGCCAAAAACATTCAGTACTTC
CDR3: CSVEGGPAKNIQYF

size: once
length: 15
V: TRBV2
D: TRBD1
J: TRBJ2-3
DNA: TGTGCCAGCAGCCCCGGGACAGGGTCGGCAGATACGCAGTATTTT
CDR3: CASSPGTGSADTQYF

size: many
length: 14
V: TRBV7-8
D: .
J: TRBJ1-1
DNA: TGTGCCAGCAGCCCGGACTGGTTGAACACTGAAGCTTTCTTT
CDR3: CASSPDWLNTEAFF

size: .
length: 13
V: TRBV29-1
D: .
J: TRBJ1-2
DNA: TGCAGCGCGAGGGACCCAACTAACTATGGCTACACCTTC
CDR3: CSARDPTNYGYTF

size: few
length: 14
V: TRBV9
D: .
J: TRBJ2-1
DNA: TGTGCCAGCAGCCCCCGAGCAGGGCACAATGAGCAGTTCTTC
CDR3: CASSPRAGHNEQFF

size: .
length: 19
V: TRBV30
D: .
J: TRBJ2-6
DNA: TGTGCCTGGAGTGTAAGACGGAGCGGAAGGGCCTCTGGGGCCAACGTCCTGACTTTC
CDR3: CAWSVRRSGRASGANVLTF

size: .
length: 16
V: TRBV7-9
D: TRBD1
J: TRBJ2-6
DNA: TGTGCCGACTCCGGGACAGGGGGCACTGGGGCCAACGTCCTGACTTTC
CDR3: CADSGTGGTGANVLTF

size: .
length: 15
V: TRBV4-1
D: .
J: TRBJ1-2
DNA: TGCGCCAGCAGCCCATCCCCGACGGAGAACTATGGCTACACCTTC
CDR3: CASSPSPTENYGYTF

size: .
length: 18
V: TRBV4-2
D: .
J: TRBJ2-6
DNA: TGTGCCAGCAGCCAAGATCAGGCCAGGGGAAGTGGGGCCAACGTCCTGACTTTC
CDR3: CASSQDQARGSGANVLTF

size: .
length: 14
V: TRBV5-1
D: .
J: TRBJ1-1
DNA: TGCGCCAGCAGCTTGGGGGCAGGGAACACTGAAGCTTTCTTT
CDR3: CASSLGAGNTEAFF

size: .
length: 12
V: TRBV9
D: .
J: TRBJ2-3
DNA: TGTGCCAGCAGCGTAGGAACAGATACGCAGTATTTT
CDR3: CASSVGTDTQYF

size: few
length: 13
V: TRBV2
D: .
J: TRBJ1-5
DNA: TGTGCCAGCAAGGGTGACCGGGGTCAGCCCCAGCATTTT
CDR3: CASKGDRGQPQHF

size: .
length: 14
V: TRBV6-5
D: TRBD2
J: TRBJ2-5
DNA: TGTGCCAGCAGAACGACTAGCGGGCAAGAGACCCAGTACTTC
CDR3: CASRTTSGQETQYF

size: .
length: 13
V: TRBV29-1
D: .
J: TRBJ2-1
DNA: TGCAGCGTTGAAGGTGGCTTATTCAATGAGCAGTTCTTC
CDR3: CSVEGGLFNEQFF

size: few
length: 19
V: TRBV7-2
D: TRBD2
J: TRBJ2-1
DNA: TGTGCCAGCAGCCAAAAAGGGCTATTTAGCGGGAGCTTCAACAATGAGCAGTTCTTC
CDR3: CASSQKGLFSGSFNNEQFF

size: .
length: 14
V: TRBV5-6
D: .
J: TRBJ2-7
DNA: TGTGCCAGCAGCTTGGTACAGGGCCCCACCGAGCAGTACTTC
CDR3: CASSLVQGPTEQYF

size: once
length: 14
V: TRBV28
D: TRBD2
J: TRBJ2-3
DNA: TGTGCCAGCAGCTGGAGCGGGAGAGCAGATACGCAGTATTTT
CDR3: CASSWSGRADTQYF

size: .
length: 13
V: TRBV7-2
D: .
J: TRBJ2-7
DNA: TGTGCCAGCACCTGGACTGGGCTAGGGGAGCAGTACTTC
CDR3: CASTWTGLGEQYF

size: once
length: 11
V: TRBV28
D: .
J: TRBJ1-2
DNA: TGTGCCAGCAGTACAGTCTATGGCTACACCTTC
CDR3: CASSTVYGYTF